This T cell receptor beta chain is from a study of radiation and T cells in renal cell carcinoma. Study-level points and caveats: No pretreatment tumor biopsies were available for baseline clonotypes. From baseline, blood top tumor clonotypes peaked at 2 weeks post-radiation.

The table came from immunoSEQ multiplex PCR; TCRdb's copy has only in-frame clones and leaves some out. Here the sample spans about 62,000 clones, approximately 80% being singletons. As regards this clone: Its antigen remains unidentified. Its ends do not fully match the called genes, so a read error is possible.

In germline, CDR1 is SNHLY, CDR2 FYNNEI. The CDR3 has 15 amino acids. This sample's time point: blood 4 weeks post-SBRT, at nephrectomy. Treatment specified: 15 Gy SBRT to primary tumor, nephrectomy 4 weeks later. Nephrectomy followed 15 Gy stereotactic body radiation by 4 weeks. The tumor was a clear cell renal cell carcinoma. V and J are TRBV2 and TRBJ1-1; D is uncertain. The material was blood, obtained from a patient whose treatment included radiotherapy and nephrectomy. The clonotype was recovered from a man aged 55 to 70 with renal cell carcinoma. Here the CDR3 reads CASREARLVNTEAFF. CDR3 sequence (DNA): TGTGCCAGCAGAGAAGCCCGTTTAGTTAACACTGAAGCTTTCTTT.